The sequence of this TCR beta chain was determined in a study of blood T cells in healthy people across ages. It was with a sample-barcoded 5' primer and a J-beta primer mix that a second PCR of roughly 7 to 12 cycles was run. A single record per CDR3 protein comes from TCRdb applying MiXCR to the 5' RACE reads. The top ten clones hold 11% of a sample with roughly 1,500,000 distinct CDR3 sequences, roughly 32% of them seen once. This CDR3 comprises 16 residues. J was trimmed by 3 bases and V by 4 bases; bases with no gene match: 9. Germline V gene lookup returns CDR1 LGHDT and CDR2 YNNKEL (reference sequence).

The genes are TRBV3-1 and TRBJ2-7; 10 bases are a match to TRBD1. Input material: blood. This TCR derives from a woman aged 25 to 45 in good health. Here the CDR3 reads CASSPATGTGVYEQYF. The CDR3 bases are TGTGCCAGCAGCCCCGCGACCGGGACAGGGGTCTACGAGCAGTACTTC.